The subject of this entry is one TCR beta chain. Its specificity is unknown. This sample is part of a study of cytomegalovirus exposure and HLA in healthy donors. V was shortened by 6 bases and J by 7 bases, with 12 bases between the two germline ends. CDR1 is SNHLY and CDR2 is FYNNEI in the germline V gene. The length of the CDR3 is 13 residues. Both 60 Vbeta primers and 13 Jbeta primers went into the PCR. Sequencing was performed with immunoSEQ multiplex PCR; in TCRdb, only in-frame clones are kept and a portion is missing. This table holds 110,000 or so clones, 74% found once. Findings of the study overall: Later analysis suggested links between common viral pathogens and several top significant clusters. CMV serostatus was the sole immune exposure information available. According to the study, around 180 TCR beta chains were cytomegalovirus-associated. Certain indistinguishable V segments, among them TRBV6-2 and TRBV6-3, were excluded.

The clonotype comes from a woman between 40 and 55 years old in good health and CMV-seropositive. The specimen was PBMCs. This chain connects TRBV2 to TRBJ2-2, with a weak D call TRBD2 (5 bases). This chain's CDR3 is CASRVGTSGELFF. CDR3 DNA sequence: TGTGCCAGCAGAGTCGGTACTAGCGGGGAGCTGTTTTTT.